A single sample is the source of the 5 T cell receptor beta chains below, sequenced in a study of human T cells and chemical hapten exposure. MiXCR was run by TCRdb on the RACE reads, yielding one entry per CDR3 protein. The sample contains 35,000 to 45,000 distinct CDR3 sequences, around 10% of which appear only once. Time point reported: patch test 2, 6 weeks after DPC sensitization. This sample's treatment: therapeutic diphenylcyclopropenone sensitization with weekly scalp DPC. Sequencing used whole blood, obtained in connection with sensitization to the hapten diphenylcyclopropenone (DPC). These receptors were collected from a woman aged 35 to 49 with alopecia areata. Some clones in this sample may be carry-over from other donors' samples.

V gene TRBV9 combines with J gene TRBJ1-5, with D tentatively TRBD1 (5 bases). Germline CDR1 SGDLS, CDR2 YYNGEE. V lost 0 bases, J lost 3 bases, and 10 bases lay in between. The CDR3 has 15 residues. The CDR3 nucleotides read TGTGCCAGCAGCGTAGAGGGAGGGGCCAATCAGCCCCAGCATTTT. Amino acids: CASSVEGGANQPQHF.

Ten or more counts support this clonotype. The chain combines TRBV4-1 with TRBJ1-2; D is undetermined. Trimming took 1 base from V and 4 from J, leaving 16 bases between them. The CDR3 sequence is 16 residues long. Germline lookup yields CDR1 MGHRA and CDR2 YSYEKL. CDR3 in DNA: TGCGCCAGCAGCCAAGTCGTTAACCGCCTTGTCTATGGCTACACCTTC. Amino acid sequence: CASSQVVNRLVYGYTF.

This clonotype was counted between two and nine times. The chain recombines TRBV4-2 with TRBJ2-2, with 9 positions matching TRBD1. This CDR3 comprises 16 residues. Germline CDR1 LGHNA, CDR2 YNFKEQ. The V gene end was trimmed by 2 bases and the J gene end by 5 bases; junction bases not matched to a gene: 6. This CDR3 reads CASSQMGQGWTGELFF. CDR3 DNA: TGTGCCAGCAGCCAAATGGGACAGGGTTGGACCGGGGAGCTGTTTTTT.

The J gene is TRBJ2-5, the V gene TRBV5-1, with a weak D call TRBD2 (5 bases). The CDR3 is made up of 12 amino acids. The V gene lost 4 bases and the J gene lost 9 bases, with 13 bases spanning the gap. Germline CDR1 is SGHRS and CDR2 is YFSETQ. As DNA, the CDR3 is TGCGCCAGCAGCGAGGACGGAGGTCCCCAGTACTTC. Residues: CASSEDGGPQYF.

This clonotype was seen a handful of times. This CDR3 is CASSRGRGIQYF. For the CDR3, the DNA is TGTGCCAGCAGCCGAGGGAGGGGCATTCAGTACTTC. The rearrangement joins TRBV12-3 or TRBV12-4 to TRBJ2-4, with 7 bases fitting TRBD2. J gave up 9 bases and V 6 bases, and 5 bases lay outside the gene matches. This CDR3 is built from 12 residues.